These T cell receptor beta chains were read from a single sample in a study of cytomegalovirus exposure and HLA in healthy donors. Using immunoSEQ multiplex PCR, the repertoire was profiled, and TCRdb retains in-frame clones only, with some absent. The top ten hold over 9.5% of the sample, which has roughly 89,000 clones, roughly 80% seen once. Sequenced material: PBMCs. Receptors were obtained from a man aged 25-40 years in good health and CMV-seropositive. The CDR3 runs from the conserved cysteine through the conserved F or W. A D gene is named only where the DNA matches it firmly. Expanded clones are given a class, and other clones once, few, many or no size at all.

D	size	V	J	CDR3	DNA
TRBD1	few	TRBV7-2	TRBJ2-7	CASSGDSAYEQYF	TGTGCCAGCAGCGGGGACAGCGCCTACGAGCAGTACTTC
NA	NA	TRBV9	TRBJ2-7	CASSVGTYSSYEQYF	TGTGCCAGCAGCGTCGGGACTTACAGCTCCTACGAGCAGTACTTC
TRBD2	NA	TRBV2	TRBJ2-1	CASSVGGLAGDNEQFF	TGTGCCAGCAGTGTAGGGGGACTAGCGGGGGACAATGAGCAGTTCTTC
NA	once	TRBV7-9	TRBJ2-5	CASSSLVGTKETQYF	TGTGCCAGCAGCTCCTTAGTCGGTACTAAAGAGACCCAGTACTTC
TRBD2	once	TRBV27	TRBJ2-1	CASSSPELAGAENEQFF	TGTGCCAGCAGTTCACCGGAACTAGCGGGGGCCGAGAATGAGCAGTTCTTC
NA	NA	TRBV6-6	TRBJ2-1	CASQEGGGGNEQFF	TGTGCCAGCCAGGAGGGGGGCGGGGGCAATGAGCAGTTCTTC
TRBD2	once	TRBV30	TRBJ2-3	CAWSGGTSTDTQYF	TGTGCCTGGAGCGGGGGGACTAGCACAGATACGCAGTATTTT
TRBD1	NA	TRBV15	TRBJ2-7	CATSSRQGRRYEQYF	TGTGCCACCAGCAGCCGACAGGGCAGGCGCTACGAGCAGTACTTC
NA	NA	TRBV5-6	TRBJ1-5	CASSFWGAAQPQHF	TGTGCCAGCAGCTTTTGGGGAGCGGCTCAGCCCCAGCATTTT
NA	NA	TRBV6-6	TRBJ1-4	CASSYHVDNREKLFF	TGTGCCAGCAGTTACCATGTCGACAATCGCGAAAAACTGTTTTTT
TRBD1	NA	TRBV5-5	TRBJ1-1	CASSLVTGGFDTEAFF	TGTGCCAGCAGCTTGGTAACAGGGGGTTTTGACACTGAAGCTTTCTTT
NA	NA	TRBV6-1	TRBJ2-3	CASSPYYPDTQYF	TGTGCCAGCAGTCCCTACTATCCAGATACGCAGTATTTT
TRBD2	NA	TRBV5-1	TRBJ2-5	CASSTGLAGVAETQYF	TGCGCCAGCAGCACAGGACTAGCGGGGGTCGCGGAGACCCAGTACTTC
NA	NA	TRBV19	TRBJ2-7	CASSIGNYEQYF	TGTGCCAGTAGTATTGGCAACTACGAGCAGTACTTC
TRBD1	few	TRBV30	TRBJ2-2	CAWSEVGQDTGELFF	TGTGCCTGGAGTGAAGTGGGACAGGACACCGGGGAGCTGTTTTTT
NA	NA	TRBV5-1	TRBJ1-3	CASSWGGPGATGNTIYF	TGCGCCAGCAGCTGGGGAGGGCCAGGGGCCACAGGAAACACCATATATTTT
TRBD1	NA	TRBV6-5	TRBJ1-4	CASSRGGGDEKLFF	TGTGCCAGCAGTCGAGGGGGCGGGGATGAAAAACTGTTTTTT
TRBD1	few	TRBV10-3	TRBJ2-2	CAISGTGTGELFF	TGTGCCATCAGTGGGACAGGGACCGGGGAGCTGTTTTTT
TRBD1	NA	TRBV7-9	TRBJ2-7	CASSLGTGYEQYF	TGTGCCAGCAGCTTAGGGACAGGCTACGAGCAGTACTTC
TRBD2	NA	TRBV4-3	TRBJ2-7	CASSQDLTSGFAQYYEQYF	TGCGCCAGCAGCCAAGATTTGACTAGCGGGTTCGCCCAATACTACGAGCAGTACTTC
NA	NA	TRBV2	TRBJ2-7	CASSLDRRYEQYF	TGTGCCAGCAGCCTAGACAGGCGTTACGAGCAGTACTTC
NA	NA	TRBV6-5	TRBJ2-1	CASRRNPYNEQFF	TGTGCCAGCCGGAGAAACCCCTACAATGAGCAGTTCTTC
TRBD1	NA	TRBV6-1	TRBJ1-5	CASRRGQSNQPQHF	TGTGCCAGCAGGAGGGGGCAGAGCAATCAGCCCCAGCATTTT
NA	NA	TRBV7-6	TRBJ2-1	CASSLVGGARGSYNEQFF	TGTGCCAGCAGCTTAGTAGGGGGGGCTAGGGGTAGCTACAATGAGCAGTTCTTC
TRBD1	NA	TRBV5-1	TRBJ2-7	CASSLGGTGKSYEQYF	TGCGCCAGCAGCTTGGGCGGGACAGGGAAGTCCTACGAGCAGTACTTC
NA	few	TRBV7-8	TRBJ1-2	CASSLVWRGAPANYGYTF	TGTGCCAGCAGCTTAGTATGGAGGGGCGCGCCAGCTAACTATGGCTACACCTTC